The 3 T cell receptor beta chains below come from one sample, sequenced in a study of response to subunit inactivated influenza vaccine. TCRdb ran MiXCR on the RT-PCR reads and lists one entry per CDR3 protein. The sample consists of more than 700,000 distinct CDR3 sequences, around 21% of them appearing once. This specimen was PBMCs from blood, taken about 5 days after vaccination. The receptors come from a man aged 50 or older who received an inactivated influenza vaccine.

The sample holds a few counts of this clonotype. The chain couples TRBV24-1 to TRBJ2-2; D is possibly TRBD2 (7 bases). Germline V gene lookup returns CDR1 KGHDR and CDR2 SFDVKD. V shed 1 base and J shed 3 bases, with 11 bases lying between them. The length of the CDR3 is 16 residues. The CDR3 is CATSDFGGGDTGELFF. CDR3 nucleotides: TGTGCCACCAGTGATTTCGGCGGGGGCGACACCGGGGAGCTGTTTTTT.

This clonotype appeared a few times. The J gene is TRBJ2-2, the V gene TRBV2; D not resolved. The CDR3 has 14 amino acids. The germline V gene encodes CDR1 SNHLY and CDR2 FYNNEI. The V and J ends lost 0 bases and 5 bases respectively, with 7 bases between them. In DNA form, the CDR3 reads TGTGCCAGCAGTGAAGCTGGGTATACCGGGGAGCTGTTTTTT. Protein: CASSEAGYTGELFF. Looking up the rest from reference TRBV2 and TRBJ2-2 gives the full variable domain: EPEVTQTPSHQVTQMGQEVILRCVPISNHLYFYWYRQILGQKVEFLVSFYNNEISEKSEIFDDQFSVERPDGSNFTLKIRSTKLEDSAMYFCASSEAGYTGELFFGEGSRLTVL.

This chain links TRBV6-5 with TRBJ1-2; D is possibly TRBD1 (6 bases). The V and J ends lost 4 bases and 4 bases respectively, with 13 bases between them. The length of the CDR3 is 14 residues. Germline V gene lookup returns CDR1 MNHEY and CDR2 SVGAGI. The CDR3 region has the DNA TGTGCCAGCAGTTCCCCAGGGGCTGGCTATGGCTACACCTTC. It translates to CASSSPGAGYGYTF.